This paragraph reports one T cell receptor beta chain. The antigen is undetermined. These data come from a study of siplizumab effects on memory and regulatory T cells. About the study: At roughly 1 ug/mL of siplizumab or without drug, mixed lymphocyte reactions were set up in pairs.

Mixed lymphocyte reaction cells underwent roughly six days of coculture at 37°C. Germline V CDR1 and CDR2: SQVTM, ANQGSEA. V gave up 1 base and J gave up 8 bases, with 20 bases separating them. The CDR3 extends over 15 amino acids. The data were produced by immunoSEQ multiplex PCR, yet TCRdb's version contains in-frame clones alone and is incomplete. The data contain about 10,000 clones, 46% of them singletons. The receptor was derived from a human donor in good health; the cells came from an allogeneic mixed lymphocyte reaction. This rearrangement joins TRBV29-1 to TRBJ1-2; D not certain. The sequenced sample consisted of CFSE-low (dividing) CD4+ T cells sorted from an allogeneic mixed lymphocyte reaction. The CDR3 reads CSVEGVTFPLGGYTF. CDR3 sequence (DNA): TGCAGCGTTGAAGGAGTCACCTTTCCCCTGGGCGGCTACACCTTC.